Listed below are T cell receptor beta chains from one sample, sequenced in a study of memory CD8 T cells in hepatitis C reinfection. Assay used: immunoSEQ multiplex PCR; TCRdb lists only in-frame clones, some missing. Altogether roughly 43,000 clones are present, around 89% being singletons, with the ten largest covering around 1.2%. The sample comprised naive CD8+ T cells sorted from blood. The receptors were sampled from a man aged 18 to 35 with hepatitis C virus infection. Both conserved end residues are part of each CDR3. Fields, in order: CDR3 DNA, CDR3 protein, clone size, V gene, D gene, J gene. A D gene is named only where the DNA matches it firmly. The size field is filled for only some rows; it gives once, few, many or a size class.

cdr3_nt: TGTGCCAGCAGCGTTGGCGGGGTTAACAATGAGCAGTTCTTC
cdr3_aa: CASSVGGVNNEQFF
clone_size: .
v_call: TRBV9
d_call: .
j_call: TRBJ2-1

cdr3_nt: TGTGCCAGCAGTGAACCACCGACAGGGCCGTACCAAGAGACCCAGTACTTC
cdr3_aa: CASSEPPTGPYQETQYF
clone_size: .
v_call: TRBV6-1
d_call: TRBD1
j_call: TRBJ2-5

cdr3_nt: TGTGCCAGCAGTCCGCAGGGGGTCGCTGAAGCTTTCTTT
cdr3_aa: CASSPQGVAEAFF
clone_size: .
v_call: TRBV27
d_call: TRBD1
j_call: TRBJ1-1

cdr3_nt: TGTGCCAGCAGCTTACCTTCCGGGATAGTTCCGAGCACAGATACGCAGTATTTT
cdr3_aa: CASSLPSGIVPSTDTQYF
clone_size: .
v_call: TRBV7-2
d_call: .
j_call: TRBJ2-3

cdr3_nt: TGTGCCTGGAGAACCACGGGGGGGATCAATGAGCAGCTCTTC
cdr3_aa: CAWRTTGGINEQLF
clone_size: .
v_call: TRBV30
d_call: TRBD2
j_call: TRBJ2-1

cdr3_nt: TGTGCCAGCAGTTACGGGCAGAACTATGGCTACACCTTC
cdr3_aa: CASSYGQNYGYTF
clone_size: .
v_call: TRBV6-6
d_call: .
j_call: TRBJ1-2

cdr3_nt: TGTGCCAGCACCCAAGTGGAAGGACTCGCCAATGAGCAGTTCTTC
cdr3_aa: CASTQVEGLANEQFF
clone_size: .
v_call: TRBV6-1
d_call: .
j_call: TRBJ2-1

cdr3_nt: TGTGCCTGGAGCCACGTAACAGGGTTGGCTTTCTTT
cdr3_aa: CAWSHVTGLAFF
clone_size: .
v_call: TRBV30
d_call: .
j_call: TRBJ1-1

cdr3_nt: TGTGCCAGTAGTATTGGAGGCGAGCAGTACTTC
cdr3_aa: CASSIGGEQYF
clone_size: .
v_call: TRBV19
d_call: .
j_call: TRBJ2-7

cdr3_nt: TGTGCCTGGAGTGTACCAGCGGGGGCCGGGGAGACCCAGTACTTC
cdr3_aa: CAWSVPAGAGETQYF
clone_size: once
v_call: TRBV30
d_call: TRBD2
j_call: TRBJ2-5

cdr3_nt: TGCGCCAGCAGCCAAGAGATCGATAGCGGGGGGGCTCTCAATGAGCAGTTCTTC
cdr3_aa: CASSQEIDSGGALNEQFF
clone_size: .
v_call: TRBV4-1
d_call: TRBD2
j_call: TRBJ2-1

cdr3_nt: TGTGCCAGCAGCCTCGGGGGCTTAGCGGGGGGGCGAGAGACCCAGTACTTC
cdr3_aa: CASSLGGLAGGRETQYF
clone_size: once
v_call: TRBV27
d_call: TRBD2
j_call: TRBJ2-5

cdr3_nt: TGTGCCAGCAGCTTAGGTGGACGGGTCCGGGGTGAAAAACTGTTTTTT
cdr3_aa: CASSLGGRVRGEKLFF
clone_size: once
v_call: TRBV11-2
d_call: .
j_call: TRBJ1-4

cdr3_nt: TGTGCCAGCAGCACTAACGGGGGGGCCAATAACAATGAGCAGTTCTTC
cdr3_aa: CASSTNGGANNNEQFF
clone_size: .
v_call: TRBV7-8
d_call: TRBD2
j_call: TRBJ2-1

cdr3_nt: TGTGCCAGCAGCTCCCTCTCCTACGAGCAGTACTTC
cdr3_aa: CASSSLSYEQYF
clone_size: .
v_call: TRBV11-2
d_call: .
j_call: TRBJ2-7

cdr3_nt: TGCGCCAGCAGCGAAGGGTGGGGACAGGGGGCCGAGGAGCAGTACTTC
cdr3_aa: CASSEGWGQGAEEQYF
clone_size: .
v_call: TRBV5-1
d_call: TRBD1
j_call: TRBJ2-7

cdr3_nt: TGTGCCAGCAGCACCCGACTGGGGGGCACTGAAGCTTTCTTT
cdr3_aa: CASSTRLGGTEAFF
clone_size: few
v_call: TRBV5-6
d_call: .
j_call: TRBJ1-1